The 22 T cell receptor beta chains in this list originate from one sample, sequenced in a study of shared clonotypes between healthy human individuals. Sequencing used immunoSEQ multiplex PCR; TCRdb keeps in-frame clones, though not all of them. The table has under 1 million clones, approximately 92% seen once. Naive CD8 cells comprised CD45RO-negative, CCR7-positively selected cells, excluding terminally differentiated effector memory CD45RA+ cells. The sequencing sample was made of naive CD8+ T cells sorted from blood. These receptors were taken from a man aged 25-45 years in good health.

V is TRBV7-9 and J is TRBJ2-7; unclear D gene. The ends were cut back, 5 bases at V and 3 bases at J, with 11 bases in the middle. The CDR3 has 13 amino acids. Germline V gene data show CDR1 as SEHNR and CDR2 as FQNEAQ (reference sequence). CDR3 sequence reads: CASSQTADYEQYF. The CDR3 DNA reads TGTGCCAGCAGCCAAACAGCAGACTACGAGCAGTACTTC.

This chain connects TRBV5-1 to TRBJ2-7; D tentatively reads TRBD1 or TRBD2 (5 bases each). This CDR3 contains 15 residues. Trimming took 0 bases from V and 4 from J, leaving 14 bases between them. The germline CDR1 and CDR2 sequences are SGHRS and YFSETQ. This chain's CDR3 is CASSLVLGVNYEQYF. CDR3 in DNA: TGCGCCAGCAGCTTGGTGTTGGGGGTGAATTACGAGCAGTACTTC.

The chain is built from TRBV2 and TRBJ2-3, with D tentatively TRBD1 or TRBD2 (5 bases each). V lost 11 bases and J 0 bases, leaving 15 bases between the germline ends. This CDR3 region has 14 residues. Looked up from germline, CDR1 is SNHLY and CDR2 is FYNNEI. CDR3 amino acids: CAVRDGPSTDTQYF. CDR3 in DNA: TGTGCCGTCCGGGACGGCCCTAGCACAGATACGCAGTATTTT.

The chain carries TRBV5-5 and TRBJ2-1; 7 positions agree with TRBD1. Germline values: CDR1 SGHKS, CDR2 YYEKEE (reference sequence). V dropped 0 bases and J dropped 4; count of bases not matched to a gene: 4. The CDR3 contains 15 residues. The CDR3 loop is CASSLGDSHYNEQFF. The CDR3, as DNA: TGTGCCAGCAGCTTGGGGGACAGCCATTACAATGAGCAGTTCTTC. The variable domain in full, with the rest retrieved from reference TRBV5-5 and TRBJ2-1, is DAGVTQSPTHLIKTRGQQVTLRCSPISGHKSVSWYQQVLGQGPQFIFQYYEKEERGRGNFPDRFSARQFPNYSSELNVNALLLGDSALYLCASSLGDSHYNEQFFGPGTRLTVL.

This clone was recorded once. The chain uses TRBV27 and TRBJ2-1, with 9 positions matching TRBD1. The V gene's germline CDR1 is MNHEY and CDR2 SMNVEV (reference sequence). The CDR3 loop spans 15 amino acids. Germline trimming cut 7 bases from V and 4 bases from J; bases unmatched to any gene: 8. CDR3 amino acids: CASTIGTGTYNEQFF. The CDR3 DNA reads TGTGCCAGCACCATCGGGACAGGGACATACAATGAGCAGTTCTTC.

This rearrangement joins TRBV7-3 to TRBJ2-2; no reliable D call. Per the germline V gene, CDR1 is SGHTA and CDR2 is FQGTGA. This CDR3 is built from 13 residues. V was cut by 6 bases and J by 3 bases, with 8 bases left in between. The CDR3 DNA reads TGTGCCAGCAGTCCCGGATACACCGGGGAGCTGTTTTTT. Translating it yields CASSPGYTGELFF.

The chain has TRBV5-4 and TRBJ2-1, with 14 bases aligning to TRBD2. Germline V gene sequence: CDR1 SGHNT, CDR2 YYREEE (reference sequence). The CDR3 spans 18 residues. The V and J ends lost 4 bases and 3 bases, in that order; junction bases with no gene match: 9. In DNA, the CDR3 is TGTGCCAGCAGCAAAGGACTAGCGGGAGGACAGGGCTACAATGAGCAGTTCTTC. This sequence encodes CASSKGLAGGQGYNEQFF. Full variable domain (outside the CDR3, taken from reference TRBV5-4 and TRBJ2-1): ETGVTQSPTHLIKTRGQQVTLRCSSQSGHNTVSWYQQALGQGPQFIFQYYREEENGRGNFPPRFSGLQFPNYSSELNVNALELDDSALYLCASSKGLAGGQGYNEQFFGPGTRLTVL.

This clone was seen a handful of times. The same CDR3 can be traced to other DNA sequences in this sample. This chain connects TRBV19 to TRBJ2-1, with 11 nucleotides matching TRBD2. The junction had 4 bases not matched to a gene; V was cut back by 6 bases and J by 3 bases. This CDR3 is 15 amino acids long. Germline assignment: CDR1 LNHDA and CDR2 SQIVND (reference sequence). The CDR3: CASSTGTSGYNEQFF. The CDR3 coding sequence is TGTGCCAGTAGCACCGGGACTAGCGGCTACAATGAGCAGTTCTTC.

The V call is TRBV5-6, the J call TRBJ2-4, with D possibly being TRBD1 (6 bases). This CDR3 spans 13 amino acids. Germline lookup yields CDR1 SGHDT and CDR2 YYEEEE. Trimming left V 4 bases short and J 11 bases short, with 16 bases between. The CDR3 nucleotides read TGTGCCAGCAGCGTAGGGACATCGGGGCTTCAGTACTTC. Amino acids: CASSVGTSGLQYF.

The chain employs TRBV29-1 and TRBJ2-1, with D perhaps TRBD2 (6 bases). The CDR3 runs 12 residues. CDR1 and CDR2 (germline): SQVTM, ANQGSEA. CDR3 coding DNA: TGCAGTACGCTTGGGGAGCGGGATGAGCAGTTCTTC. Translating it yields CSTLGERDEQFF.

J is TRBJ2-7 and V is TRBV29-1; 13 bases fit TRBD2. The CDR3 consists of 16 residues. V gave up 6 bases and J gave up 5 bases; unmatched junction bases: 13. Germline values: CDR1 SQVTM, CDR2 ANQGSEA. CDR3 protein: CSVVLGLAGVQHEQYF. CDR3 nucleotide sequence: TGCAGCGTGGTTTTAGGACTAGCGGGAGTTCAACACGAGCAGTACTTC.

Here the CDR3 reads CASSFRGRERTDTQYF. The CDR3 coding sequence is TGTGCCAGCAGCTTTAGGGGGAGAGAACGCACAGATACGCAGTATTTT. The rearrangement uses TRBV11-2 and TRBJ2-3; TRBD1 is a possible D gene (6 bases). Germline CDR1 reads SGHAT; CDR2 reads FQNNGV. The CDR3 length is 16 residues. V lost 3 bases and J 1 base, leaving 14 bases between the germline ends.

V and J are TRBV10-3 and TRBJ2-7; 7 nucleotides align to TRBD2. V gave up 4 bases and J gave up 7 bases; unmatched junction bases: 10. Germline loops: CDR1 ENHRY, CDR2 SYGVKD. The CDR3 has 14 residues. This chain's CDR3 is CAISAAREWREQYF. CDR3 in DNA: TGTGCCATCAGTGCAGCGCGGGAGTGGAGGGAGCAGTACTTC.

This rearrangement joins TRBV5-5 to TRBJ2-7, with D perhaps TRBD1 (6 bases). The CDR3 length is 13 residues. Between the trimmed V and J ends, which lost 2 bases and 3 bases, there was a span of 9 bases. Germline CDR1 and CDR2: SGHKS and YYEKEE (reference sequence). CDR3 in amino acids: CASSLTRGYEQYF. The CDR3 region has the DNA TGTGCCAGCAGCTTAACCAGGGGCTACGAGCAGTACTTC.

This chain uses TRBV10-3 with TRBJ1-5; 9 bases map to TRBD1. Germline CDR1 reads ENHRY; CDR2 reads SYGVKD. The length of the CDR3 is 15 residues. J gave up 7 bases and V 4 bases, and 8 bases lay outside the gene matches. The CDR3 bases are TGTGCCATCAGTGGTGGACAGGGGTTCAACCAGCCCCAGCATTTT. Translated: CAISGGQGFNQPQHF.

The gene calls are TRBV27 and TRBJ2-1, with D perhaps matching TRBD1 or TRBD2 (6 bases each). CDR3 length: 12 residues. Trimming took off 8 bases at V and 10 bases at J, with 15 bases between the two ends. Germline CDR1 and CDR2: MNHEY and SMNVEV (reference sequence). As DNA, the CDR3 is TGTGCCAGCCTCACCTGGAGGGGGGAGCAGTTCTTC. It translates to CASLTWRGEQFF.

This clone was picked up one time. This sequence joins TRBV13 and TRBJ2-1; TRBD2 agrees at 14 bases. Germline V lookup: CDR1 PRHDT, CDR2 FYEKMQ (reference sequence). The junction had 7 bases not matched to a gene; V was cut back by 5 bases and J by 7 bases. The CDR3 contains 16 residues. The CDR3 nucleotides read TGTGCCAGCAGCGAGACTAGCGGGAGGGCCGGTAATGAGCAGTTCTTC. Protein: CASSETSGRAGNEQFF.

The chain uses TRBV5-1 and TRBJ2-6, with no clear D. CDR1 and CDR2 from the germline V gene are SGHRS and YFSETQ. The CDR3 runs to 14 residues. V lost 5 bases, J lost 1 base, and 7 bases lay in between. CDR3 region: CASSFSSGANVLTF. As DNA, the CDR3 is TGCGCCAGCAGTTTTTCTTCTGGGGCCAACGTCCTGACTTTC.

The genes are TRBV6-1 and TRBJ2-7; D not certain. V dropped 1 base and J dropped 4 bases, with 11 bases sitting between them. This CDR3 region has 14 residues. Germline lookup yields CDR1 MNHNS and CDR2 SASEGT. DNA of the CDR3: TGTGCCAGCAGTGAAGTCGCGCCGTTATACGAGCAGTACTTC. It translates to CASSEVAPLYEQYF.

The V call is TRBV9, the J call TRBJ2-1; no firm D call. Trimming pared 3 bases from V and 8 bases from J, leaving 12 bases between. The CDR3 has 13 amino acids. Per germline, CDR1 SGDLS and CDR2 YYNGEE. CDR3 DNA sequence: TGTGCCAGCAGCGCAATGTCGACGGATGAGCAGTTCTTC. It codes for CASSAMSTDEQFF.

This chain joins TRBV6-6 and TRBJ2-7, with 10 bases fitting TRBD1. This CDR3 region has 15 residues. V shed 4 bases and J 2 bases; nucleotides not matched to a gene: 5. Germline assignment: CDR1 MNHNY and CDR2 SVGAGI (reference sequence). This CDR3 is CASSWPGQGTYEQYF. For the CDR3, the DNA is TGTGCCAGCAGTTGGCCGGGACAGGGGACCTACGAGCAGTACTTC.

J is TRBJ2-5 and V is TRBV4-1; a possible D gene is TRBD2 (5 bases). The V and J ends lost 4 bases and 5 bases respectively, with 20 bases between them. This CDR3 is built from 16 residues. CDR1 and CDR2 from the germline V gene are MGHRA and YSYEKL. This CDR3 is CASSREGDPSTETQYF. CDR3 nucleotides: TGCGCCAGCAGCCGCGAGGGAGACCCCAGCACGGAGACCCAGTACTTC.